These T cell receptor beta chains were read from a single sample in a study of tumor-infiltrating lymphocytes in primary liver carcinoma. TCRdb called the multiplex PCR reads again in MiXCR, with one record for every CDR3 protein. This sample has some 130,000 distinct CDR3 sequences; around 65% occur once, and the top ten carry more than 8%. The source material was tumor-adjacent normal liver tissue. The source is a woman in her fifties or sixties with primary liver carcinoma and hepatitis B virus infection. Both conserved end residues are part of each CDR3. Fields, in order: V gene, CDR3 length, clone size, CDR3 protein. Rows give clone size only sometimes, using once, few, many, or a class for an expanded clone.

v_gene: TRBV5-4; len: 16; abundance: many; CDR3aa: CASSFPTGGYMDTQYF
v_gene: TRBV12-3/TRBV12-4; len: 18; abundance: many; CDR3aa: CASSSASGRANGRNEQFF
v_gene: TRBV6-1; len: 13; abundance: .; CDR3aa: CANSSLGRSEQYF
v_gene: TRBV28; len: 16; abundance: many; CDR3aa: CASSTLAGLAKNIQYF
v_gene: TRBV11-2; len: 14; abundance: .; CDR3aa: CANASQRGTDTQYF
v_gene: TRBV28; len: 13; abundance: many; CDR3aa: CASSFNLGLGPNF
v_gene: TRBV6-5; len: 13; abundance: many; CDR3aa: CASSYGGSYGYTF
v_gene: TRBV12-3/TRBV12-4; len: 17; abundance: many; CDR3aa: CASSLEVAGGPRGTQYF
v_gene: TRBV11-2; len: 12; abundance: .; CDR3aa: CAGNPWADMQYF
v_gene: TRBV10-2; len: 14; abundance: .; CDR3aa: CASGETLSGSSLHF
v_gene: TRBV11-2; len: 14; abundance: once; CDR3aa: CASSQGHGNEAQYF
v_gene: TRBV29-1; len: 17; abundance: .; CDR3aa: CSVIWLAGGLHYNEQSF
v_gene: TRBV11-2; len: 13; abundance: medium-sized; CDR3aa: CASSLERAETQYF
v_gene: TRBV11-1; len: 14; abundance: .; CDR3aa: CAITRTGRTDTQYF
v_gene: TRBV29-1; len: 15; abundance: few; CDR3aa: CSVGTSTANTGELFF
v_gene: TRBV5-1; len: 16; abundance: once; CDR3aa: CASSLLAGGNNNDQFF
v_gene: TRBV11-1; len: 14; abundance: once; CDR3aa: CTSSLSRVIAEAFF
v_gene: TRBV29-1; len: 13; abundance: .; CDR3aa: CSVEEGAGAWVFF
v_gene: TRBV11-2; len: 15; abundance: many; CDR3aa: CASSLRGTSTNEQFF
v_gene: TRBV5-1; len: 16; abundance: few; CDR3aa: CASSLGHGDGNQPQHF
v_gene: TRBV11-2; len: 21; abundance: .; CDR3aa: CASGSGWASGGRSKTYNEQFF
v_gene: TRBV2; len: 14; abundance: .; CDR3aa: CASILATNTGELFF
v_gene: TRBV6-2/TRBV6-3; len: 15; abundance: .; CDR3aa: CASSYTGGLANEQYF
v_gene: TRBV28; len: 16; abundance: many; CDR3aa: CASSSRTSGILNEQFF
v_gene: TRBV21-1; len: 17; abundance: few; CDR3aa: CGSSHRDRETQNEKLFF
v_gene: TRBV5-1; len: 16; abundance: few; CDR3aa: CASSLAGLASTDTQYF
v_gene: TRBV6-1; len: 15; abundance: .; CDR3aa: CASSEGTIHSYEQYF
v_gene: TRBV13; len: 13; abundance: .; CDR3aa: CASSIAQRYEQCF
v_gene: TRBV29-1; len: 16; abundance: medium-sized; CDR3aa: CSVNQGLAGVLYEQYF
v_gene: TRBV12-3/TRBV12-4; len: 12; abundance: many; CDR3aa: CASSLTGKTQYF
v_gene: TRBV5-6; len: 14; abundance: .; CDR3aa: CASSLAAERETQYF
v_gene: TRBV20-1; len: 13; abundance: few; CDR3aa: CSASVLGDGGYTF
v_gene: TRBV20-1; len: 11; abundance: .; CDR3aa: CSAHWEEIQYF
v_gene: TRBV6-5; len: 15; abundance: .; CDR3aa: CASSYGLPATYEEYF
v_gene: TRBV5-1; len: 16; abundance: many; CDR3aa: CASSLDGTSGGDIQYF
v_gene: TRBV11-3; len: 16; abundance: .; CDR3aa: CASSLLAGGQNNEQFF
v_gene: TRBV18; len: 15; abundance: .; CDR3aa: CASSPIVTGTYTQYF
v_gene: TRBV6-5; len: 17; abundance: .; CDR3aa: CVSSYFARAGRNTQAFF
v_gene: TRBV4-1; len: 17; abundance: .; CDR3aa: CASSRVTSGKMRNEQFF
v_gene: TRBV11-2; len: 16; abundance: .; CDR3aa: CASNLNPQGAVRDYTF
v_gene: TRBV28; len: 17; abundance: .; CDR3aa: CASPPRGQGGRTDTQYF
v_gene: TRBV12-3/TRBV12-4; len: 14; abundance: .; CDR3aa: CANSLGLATYEQYF
v_gene: TRBV11-2; len: 16; abundance: .; CDR3aa: CASSKVVTSGSGTQYF
v_gene: TRBV11-2; len: 14; abundance: .; CDR3aa: CVSNQTGRNSPLHF
v_gene: TRBV11-2; len: 16; abundance: once; CDR3aa: CVSGPLGIGSYNEQFF
v_gene: TRBV4-1; len: 18; abundance: .; CDR3aa: CASSQGTSGRIRGNEQFF
v_gene: TRBV29-1; len: 13; abundance: .; CDR3aa: CSAPVTGDAGYTF
v_gene: TRBV10-3; len: 14; abundance: .; CDR3aa: CAISPADMVVEAFF
v_gene: TRBV28; len: 15; abundance: .; CDR3aa: CASSSTGGGNTEAFF
v_gene: TRBV7-9; len: 13; abundance: .; CDR3aa: CASSGNNTYEQHF
v_gene: TRBV28; len: 12; abundance: many; CDR3aa: CASSLNSGEQYF
v_gene: TRBV6-5; len: 18; abundance: many; CDR3aa: CASSPRPVRQGAGQPQHF
v_gene: TRBV5-6; len: 14; abundance: .; CDR3aa: CVSSRPRVYIEAFF
v_gene: TRBV6-5; len: 14; abundance: .; CDR3aa: CASSSGQVRGEQCF
v_gene: TRBV4-1; len: 14; abundance: .; CDR3aa: CTSSQLAGADTQYF
v_gene: TRBV5-8; len: 15; abundance: .; CDR3aa: CTSSDRTVSNQPQHF
v_gene: TRBV11-3; len: 16; abundance: .; CDR3aa: CASKSPGIGNTGELFF
v_gene: TRBV29-1; len: 10; abundance: .; CDR3aa: CSAELARAVF